The 8 T cell receptor beta chains below come from one sample, sequenced in a study of shared clonotypes between healthy human individuals. It was CD45RO-negative cells, positively selected for CCR7, that made up naive CD8 cells, with terminally differentiated effector memory CD45RA+ cells excluded. Assay: immunoSEQ multiplex PCR; the TCRdb copy retains only in-frame clones and omits some. The sample includes about 550,000 clones, just under 97% seen only once; the top ten take 0.085% to 0.11%. Sequences were obtained from naive CD8+ T cells sorted from blood. These receptors came from a woman under 40 in good health.

The chain carries TRBV4-1 and TRBJ1-4, with D unclear. With 7 bases removed from V and 3 bases from J, the gap between germline ends came to 6 bases. The CDR3 covers 12 residues. Germline V gene sequence: CDR1 MGHRA, CDR2 YSYEKL. The CDR3 loop reads CASKRANEKLFF. In DNA form, the CDR3 reads TGCGCCAGCAAGCGGGCTAATGAAAAACTGTTTTTT.

This clone showed up just once. The chain combines TRBV28 with TRBJ2-1, with D perhaps TRBD2 (5 bases). This CDR3 comprises 13 residues. Germline V gene data show CDR1 as MDHEN and CDR2 as SYDVKM. Trimming shortened V by 3 bases and J by 9 bases, and 12 bases separated the two germline ends. The CDR3 DNA reads as TGTGCCAGCAGTTTCGCCCTAGCCTTTGAGCAGTTCTTC. Its protein product is CASSFALAFEQFF.

This clone was counted only a few times. The chain is built from TRBV5-6 and TRBJ2-7; D not certain. The CDR3 length is 13 residues. The germline CDR1 and CDR2 sequences are SGHDT and YYEEEE. V dropped 2 bases and J dropped 3 bases, with 9 bases sitting between them. CDR3 in DNA: TGTGCCAGCAGCTTAAACCTTGACTACGAGCAGTACTTC. Its translation: CASSLNLDYEQYF. The full variable domain, completed using reference TRBV5-6 and TRBJ2-7, is DAGVTQSPTHLIKTRGQQVTLRCSPKSGHDTVSWYQQALGQGPQFIFQYYEEEERQRGNFPDRFSGHQFPNYSSELNVNALLLGDSALYLCASSLNLDYEQYFGPGTRLTVT.

The chain recombines TRBV29-1 with TRBJ2-1, with D tentatively TRBD1 (6 bases). The germline gives CDR1 SQVTM, CDR2 ANQGSEA. Between the trimmed V and J ends, which lost 1 base and 10 bases, there was a span of 11 bases. The CDR3 sequence is 12 residues long. CDR3 in amino acids: CSVEVPRGEQFF. CDR3 DNA sequence: TGCAGCGTTGAAGTCCCCAGGGGCGAGCAGTTCTTC.

The gene calls are TRBV28 and TRBJ2-7, with TRBD2 matching over 10 bases. The CDR3 covers 14 residues. CDR1 and CDR2 from the germline V gene are MDHEN and SYDVKM. The J segment lost 4 bases and the V segment lost 5 bases, leaving 5 bases of the junction unmatched. CDR3 sequence: CASSPGLARYEQYF. The CDR3 DNA follows: TGTGCCAGCAGTCCGGGACTAGCGCGTTACGAGCAGTACTTC.

The rearrangement joins TRBV5-5 to TRBJ1-2; 9 bases are a match to TRBD1. V lost 5 bases and J lost 4; bases outside the gene matches: 6. Germline V gene sequence: CDR1 SGHKS, CDR2 YYEKEE (reference sequence). This CDR3 has 14 amino acids. Here the CDR3 reads CASSWTGAPYGYTF. Written as DNA, the CDR3 is TGTGCCAGCAGTTGGACAGGGGCCCCCTATGGCTACACCTTC.

The rearrangement links TRBV27 to TRBJ2-7; the D gene is possibly TRBD1 (6 bases). Germline loops: CDR1 MNHEY, CDR2 SMNVEV (reference sequence). The CDR3 has 16 residues. V was shortened by 0 bases and J by 1 base, with 13 bases between the two germline ends. The CDR3 region is CASSLSPGTRSYEQYF. CDR3 sequence (DNA): TGTGCCAGCAGTTTATCTCCGGGGACACGATCCTACGAGCAGTACTTC.

This rearrangement joins TRBV28 to TRBJ2-7; D uncertain. The CDR3 is 17 amino acids. CDR1 and CDR2 (germline): MDHEN, SYDVKM. V lost 1 base and J 0 bases, leaving 16 bases between the germline ends. In DNA form, the CDR3 reads TGTGCCAGCAGTTTATTGTTGTCACGGGTGAGCTCCTACGAGCAGTACTTC. This sequence encodes CASSLLLSRVSSYEQYF.